This TCR beta chain derives from a study of glioma-infiltrating T cells after dendritic cell vaccination. The PCR used 60 V beta and 13 J beta primers. The repertoire was sequenced with immunoSEQ multiplex PCR; TCRdb's copy has only in-frame clones and lacks some. Seen here are about 91,000 clones, 70% to 90% observed once, and the top ten hold roughly 2%. CDR1 is MNHEY, CDR2 SVGAGI, per germline. The length of the CDR3 is 14 residues. The germline V and J ends were trimmed by 2 bases and 2 bases, with 7 bases remaining between them. Time point described: after dendritic cell vaccination, including at tumor progression/relapse.

The V gene is TRBV6-5, the J gene TRBJ2-1, with D possibly matching TRBD1 (5 bases). Sequencing used blood, obtained after dendritic cell vaccination. The clonotype originates from a human donor with glioblastoma. CDR3 coding DNA: TGTGCCAGCAGTTACAGGGGCGCCTACAATGAGCAGTTCTTC. Amino acid sequence: CASSYRGAYNEQFF.